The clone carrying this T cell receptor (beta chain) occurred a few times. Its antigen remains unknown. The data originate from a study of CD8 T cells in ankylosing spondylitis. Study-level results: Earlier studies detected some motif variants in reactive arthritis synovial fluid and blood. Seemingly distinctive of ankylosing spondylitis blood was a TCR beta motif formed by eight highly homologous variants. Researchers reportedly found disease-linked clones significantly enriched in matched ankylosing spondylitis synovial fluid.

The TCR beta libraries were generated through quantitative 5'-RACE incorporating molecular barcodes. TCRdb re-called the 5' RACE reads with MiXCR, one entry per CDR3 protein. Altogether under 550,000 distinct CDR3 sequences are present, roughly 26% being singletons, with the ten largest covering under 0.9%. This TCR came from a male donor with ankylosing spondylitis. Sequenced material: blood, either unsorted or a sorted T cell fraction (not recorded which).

CDR3 coding DNA: TGTGCCACCAGACTAGCGGGTAGTATCGGGGAGCTGTTTTTT. Translation: CATRLAGSIGELFF. The rearrangement links TRBV12-3 or TRBV12-4 to TRBJ2-2; 10 bases are a match to TRBD2. This CDR3 spans 14 amino acids. Losses at the gene ends were 10 bases for V and 7 bases for J; bases not matched to a gene: 9.